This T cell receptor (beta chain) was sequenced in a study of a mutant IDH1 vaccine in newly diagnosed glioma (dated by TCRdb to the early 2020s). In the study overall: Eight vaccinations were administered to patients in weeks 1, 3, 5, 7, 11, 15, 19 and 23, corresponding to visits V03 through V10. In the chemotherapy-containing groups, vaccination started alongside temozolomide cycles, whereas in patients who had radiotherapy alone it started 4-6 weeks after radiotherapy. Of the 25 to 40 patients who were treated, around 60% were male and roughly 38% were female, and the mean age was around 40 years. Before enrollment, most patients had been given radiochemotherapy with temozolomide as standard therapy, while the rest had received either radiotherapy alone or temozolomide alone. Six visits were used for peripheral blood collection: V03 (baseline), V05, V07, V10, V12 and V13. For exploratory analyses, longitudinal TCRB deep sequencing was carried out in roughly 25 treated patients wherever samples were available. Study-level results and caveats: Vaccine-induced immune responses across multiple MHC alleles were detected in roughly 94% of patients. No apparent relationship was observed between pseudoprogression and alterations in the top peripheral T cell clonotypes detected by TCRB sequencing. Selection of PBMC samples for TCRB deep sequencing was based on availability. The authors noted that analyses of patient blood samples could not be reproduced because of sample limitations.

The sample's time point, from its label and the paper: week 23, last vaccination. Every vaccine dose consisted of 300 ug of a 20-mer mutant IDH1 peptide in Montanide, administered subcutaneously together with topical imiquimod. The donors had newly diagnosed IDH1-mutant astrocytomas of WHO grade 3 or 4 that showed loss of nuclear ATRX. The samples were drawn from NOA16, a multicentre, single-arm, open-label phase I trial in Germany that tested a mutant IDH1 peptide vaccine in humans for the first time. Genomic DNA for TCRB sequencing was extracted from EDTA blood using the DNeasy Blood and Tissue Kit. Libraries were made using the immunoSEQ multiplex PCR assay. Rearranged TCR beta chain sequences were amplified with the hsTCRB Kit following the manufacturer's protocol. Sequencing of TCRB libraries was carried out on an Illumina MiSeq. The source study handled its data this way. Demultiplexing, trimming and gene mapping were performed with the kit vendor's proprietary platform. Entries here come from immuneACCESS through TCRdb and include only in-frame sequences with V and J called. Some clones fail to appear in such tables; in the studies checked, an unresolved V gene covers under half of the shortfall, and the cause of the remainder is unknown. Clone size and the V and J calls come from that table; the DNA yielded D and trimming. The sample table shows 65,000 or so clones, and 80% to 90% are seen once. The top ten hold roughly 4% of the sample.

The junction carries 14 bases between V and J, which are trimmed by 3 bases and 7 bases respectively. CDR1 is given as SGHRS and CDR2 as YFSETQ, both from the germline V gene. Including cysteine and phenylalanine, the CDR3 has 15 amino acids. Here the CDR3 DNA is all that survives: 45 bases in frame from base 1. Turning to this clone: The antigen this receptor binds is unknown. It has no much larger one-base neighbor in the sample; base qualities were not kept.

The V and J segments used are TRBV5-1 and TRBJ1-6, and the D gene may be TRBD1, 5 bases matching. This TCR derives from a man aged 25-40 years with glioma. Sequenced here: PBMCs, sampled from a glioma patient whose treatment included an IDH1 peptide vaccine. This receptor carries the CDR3 CASSSGTALNSPLHF. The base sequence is TGCGCCAGCAGCTCTGGGACGGCCCTCAATTCACCCCTCCACTTT.